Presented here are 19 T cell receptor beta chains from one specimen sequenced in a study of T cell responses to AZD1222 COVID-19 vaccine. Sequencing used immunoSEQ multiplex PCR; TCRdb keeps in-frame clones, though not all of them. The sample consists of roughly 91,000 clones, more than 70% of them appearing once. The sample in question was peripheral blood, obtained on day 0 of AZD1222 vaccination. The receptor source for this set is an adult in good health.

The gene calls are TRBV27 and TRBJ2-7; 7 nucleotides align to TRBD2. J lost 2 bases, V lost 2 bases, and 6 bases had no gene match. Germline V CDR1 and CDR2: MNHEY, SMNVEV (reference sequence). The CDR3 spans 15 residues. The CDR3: CASSLRPSGPYEQYF. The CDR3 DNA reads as TGTGCCAGCAGTTTACGGCCTAGCGGCCCCTACGAGCAGTACTTC.

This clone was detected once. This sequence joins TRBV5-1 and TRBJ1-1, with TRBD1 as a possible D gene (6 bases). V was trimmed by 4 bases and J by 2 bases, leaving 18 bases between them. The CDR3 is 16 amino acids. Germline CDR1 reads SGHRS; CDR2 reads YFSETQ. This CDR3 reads CASSPWGGDTNTEAFF. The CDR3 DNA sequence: TGCGCCAGCAGCCCCTGGGGGGGGGACACAAACACTGAAGCTTTCTTT.

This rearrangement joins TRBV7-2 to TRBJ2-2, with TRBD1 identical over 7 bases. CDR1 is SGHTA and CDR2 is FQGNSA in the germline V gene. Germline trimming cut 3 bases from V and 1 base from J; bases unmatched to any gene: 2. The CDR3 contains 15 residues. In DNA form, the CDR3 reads TGTGCCAGCAGCTTGGGGGACAGGAACACCGGGGAGCTGTTTTTT. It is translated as CASSLGDRNTGELFF. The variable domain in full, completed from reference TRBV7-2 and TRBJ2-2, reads GAGVSQSPSNKVTEKGKDVELRCDPISGHTALYWYRQSLGQGLEFLIYFQGNSAPDKSGLPSDRFSAERTGGSVSTLTIQRTQQEDSAVYLCASSLGDRNTGELFFGEGSRLTVL.

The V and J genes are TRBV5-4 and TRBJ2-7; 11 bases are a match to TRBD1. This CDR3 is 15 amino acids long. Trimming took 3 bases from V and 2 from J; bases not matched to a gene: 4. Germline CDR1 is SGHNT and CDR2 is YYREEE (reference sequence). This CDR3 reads CASSSWDRGTYEQYF. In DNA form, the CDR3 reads TGTGCCAGCAGCTCTTGGGACAGGGGGACCTACGAGCAGTACTTC.

CDR3 sequence (DNA): TGTGCCTGGATGAACAGAAACACCGGGGAGCTGTTTTTT. It translates to CAWMNRNTGELFF. The chain is built from TRBV30 and TRBJ2-2; no reliable D call. Looked up from germline, CDR1 is GTSNPN and CDR2 is SVGIG (reference sequence). Trimming removed 4 bases at V and 2 bases at J, with 8 bases between. The CDR3 is 13 residues long.

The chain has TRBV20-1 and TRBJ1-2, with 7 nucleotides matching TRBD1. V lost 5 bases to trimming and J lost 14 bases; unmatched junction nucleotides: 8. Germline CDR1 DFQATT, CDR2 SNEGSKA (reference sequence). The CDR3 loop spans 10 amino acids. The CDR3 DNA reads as TGCAGTGCTGGGCGGGACAGACAAACCTTC. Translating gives CSAGRDRQTF.

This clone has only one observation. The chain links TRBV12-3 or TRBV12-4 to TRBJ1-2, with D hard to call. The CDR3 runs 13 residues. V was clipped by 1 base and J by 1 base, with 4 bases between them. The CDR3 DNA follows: TGTGCCAGCAGTTTAGGACATAACTATGGCTACACCTTC. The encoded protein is CASSLGHNYGYTF.

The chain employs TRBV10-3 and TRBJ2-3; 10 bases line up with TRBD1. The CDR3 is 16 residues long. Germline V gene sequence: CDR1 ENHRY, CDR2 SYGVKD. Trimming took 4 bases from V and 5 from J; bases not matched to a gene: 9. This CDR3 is CAISGAGTGAVDTQYF. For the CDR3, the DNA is TGTGCCATCAGTGGAGCCGGGACAGGGGCGGTAGATACGCAGTATTTT.

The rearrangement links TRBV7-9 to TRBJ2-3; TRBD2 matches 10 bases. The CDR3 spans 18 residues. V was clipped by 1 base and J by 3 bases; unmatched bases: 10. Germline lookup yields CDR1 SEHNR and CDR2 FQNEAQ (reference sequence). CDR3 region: CASSLGASGRFGTDTQYF. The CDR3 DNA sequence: TGTGCCAGCAGCTTAGGTGCTAGCGGGAGATTCGGGACAGATACGCAGTATTTT.

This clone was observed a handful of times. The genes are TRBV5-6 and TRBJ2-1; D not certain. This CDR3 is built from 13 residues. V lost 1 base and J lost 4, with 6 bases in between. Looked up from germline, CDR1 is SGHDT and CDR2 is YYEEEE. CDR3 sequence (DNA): TGTGCCAGCAGCTTGCGCGATTACAATGAGCAGTTCTTC. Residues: CASSLRDYNEQFF.

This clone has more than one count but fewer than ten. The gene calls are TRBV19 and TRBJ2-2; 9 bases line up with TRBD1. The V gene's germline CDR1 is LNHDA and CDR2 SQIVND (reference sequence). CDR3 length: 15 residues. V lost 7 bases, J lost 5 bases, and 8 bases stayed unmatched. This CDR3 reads CASTLGQGGTGELFF. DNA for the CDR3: TGTGCCAGTACCCTGGGACAGGGAGGAACCGGGGAGCTGTTTTTT.

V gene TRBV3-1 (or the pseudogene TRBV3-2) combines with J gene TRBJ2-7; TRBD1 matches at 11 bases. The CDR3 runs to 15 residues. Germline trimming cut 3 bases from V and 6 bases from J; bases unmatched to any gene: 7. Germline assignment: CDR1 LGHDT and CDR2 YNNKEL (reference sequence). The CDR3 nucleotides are TGTGCCAGCAGCCACCGTGGACAGGGGGCTGCCGAGCAGTACTTC. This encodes CASSHRGQGAAEQYF.

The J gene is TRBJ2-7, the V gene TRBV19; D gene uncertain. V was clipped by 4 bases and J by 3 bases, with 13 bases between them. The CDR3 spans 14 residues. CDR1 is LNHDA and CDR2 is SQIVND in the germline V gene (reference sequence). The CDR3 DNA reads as TGTGCCAGTAGTAAAACGCCGAGGAACTACGAGCAGTACTTC. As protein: CASSKTPRNYEQYF.

As DNA, the CDR3 is TGTGCCAGTAGTTCGGCGGGAACTGGAAACACCATATATTTT. Translated: CASSSAGTGNTIYF. The chain has TRBV19 and TRBJ1-3, with D uncertain. Per germline, CDR1 LNHDA and CDR2 SQIVND (reference sequence). This CDR3 region has 14 residues. Trimming left V 5 bases short and J 2 bases short, with 10 bases between.

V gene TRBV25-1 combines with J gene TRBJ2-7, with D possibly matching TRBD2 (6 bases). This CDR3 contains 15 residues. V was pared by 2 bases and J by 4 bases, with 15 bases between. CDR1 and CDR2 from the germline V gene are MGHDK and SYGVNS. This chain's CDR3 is CASSELGREEYEQYF. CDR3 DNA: TGTGCCAGCAGTGAACTCGGCAGGGAGGAATACGAGCAGTACTTC.

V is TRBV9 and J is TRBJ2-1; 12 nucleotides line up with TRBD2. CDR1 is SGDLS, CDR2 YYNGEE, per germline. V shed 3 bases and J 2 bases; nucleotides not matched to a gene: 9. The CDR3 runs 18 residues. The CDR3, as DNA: TGTGCCAGCAGCGCGTTCCGGACTAGCGGGGCAGCCTACAATGAGCAGTTCTTC. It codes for CASSAFRTSGAAYNEQFF.

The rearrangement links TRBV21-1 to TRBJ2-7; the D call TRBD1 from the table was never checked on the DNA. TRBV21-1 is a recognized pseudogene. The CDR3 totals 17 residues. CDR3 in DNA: TGTGCCAGCAGCAAAGTAGCGTGGACAGGGAGCGTTGGGGAGCAGTACTTC. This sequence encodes CASSKVAWTGSVGEQYF.

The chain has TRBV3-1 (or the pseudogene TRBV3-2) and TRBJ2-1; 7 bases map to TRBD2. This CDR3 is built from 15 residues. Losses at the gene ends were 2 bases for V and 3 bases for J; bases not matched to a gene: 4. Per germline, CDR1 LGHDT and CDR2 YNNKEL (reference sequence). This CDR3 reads CASSQTGGYYNEQFF. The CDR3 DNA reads TGTGCCAGCAGCCAAACGGGGGGTTACTACAATGAGCAGTTCTTC.

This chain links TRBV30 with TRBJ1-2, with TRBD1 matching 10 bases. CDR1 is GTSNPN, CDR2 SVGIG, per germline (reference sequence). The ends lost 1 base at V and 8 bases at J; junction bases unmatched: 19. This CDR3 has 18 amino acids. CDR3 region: CAWSDSRDRGLPYGGYTF. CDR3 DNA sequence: TGTGCCTGGAGTGACTCCCGGGACAGGGGCCTCCCCTATGGGGGCTACACCTTC.